The 19 T cell receptor beta chains below come from one sample, sequenced in a study of blood T cell repertoires in COVID-19. Libraries were prepared by immunoSEQ multiplex PCR; TCRdb keeps only in-frame clonotypes and omits some of them. This table holds about 190,000 clones, 80% to 90% found once. Specimen: peripheral blood. Every receptor here comes from a man younger than 45 with acute or convalescent COVID-19.

Note on this clone: The conserved closing phenylalanine or tryptophan is absent in this CDR3, likely reflecting a read error. No DNA is shown, since the ends of the CDR3 on it are uncertain; the CDR3 is the one TCRdb lists. The genes are TRBV6-5 and TRBJ1-2; TRBD1, the table's D call, was not compared with the DNA. The V gene's germline CDR1 is MNHEY and CDR2 SVGAGI. The CDR3 numbers 13 amino acids, ends counted. The chain's CDR3 is CASSSQDRGVGPM.

The rearrangement joins TRBV10-1 to TRBJ2-2; D not certain. The CDR3 extends over 13 amino acids. The V gene lost 6 bases and the J gene lost 7 bases, with 12 bases spanning the gap. CDR1 and CDR2 (germline): WNHNN, SYGVQD (reference sequence). The CDR3 bases are TGCGCCAGCAGCGCTCCTGGCGGCGGGGAGCTGTTTTTT. It is translated as CASSAPGGGELFF.

The V and J genes are TRBV6-1 and TRBJ1-2; D possibly corresponds to TRBD1 (5 bases). CDR3 size: 16 residues. The V gene lost 5 bases and the J gene lost 8 bases, with 24 bases spanning the gap. Germline V gene data show CDR1 as MNHNS and CDR2 as SASEGT. CDR3 amino acids: CASSKDSEVRGDGYTF. The CDR3 DNA follows: TGTGCCAGCAGTAAAGACTCAGAGGTCCGGGGGGACGGCTACACCTTC.

The CDR3 region has the DNA TGTGCCAGCAGTTTCCCCGGTAGTTACGAGCAGTACTTC. Its protein product is CASSFPGSYEQYF. The rearrangement joins TRBV28 to TRBJ2-7; no definite D call. The CDR3 totals 13 residues. Germline loops: CDR1 MDHEN, CDR2 SYDVKM. V lost 3 bases, J lost 4 bases, and 10 bases lay in between.

V usage is TRBV28 and J usage is TRBJ1-1; D is uncertain. Germline V gene data show CDR1 as MDHEN and CDR2 as SYDVKM. V dropped 8 bases and J dropped 4 bases, with 11 bases sitting between them. This CDR3 is 12 amino acids long. CDR3: CASVPTPTEAFF. DNA of the CDR3: TGTGCCAGCGTCCCCACTCCCACTGAAGCTTTCTTT.

The chain combines TRBV18 with TRBJ2-3, with 9 bases that match TRBD1. CDR1 is KGHSH and CDR2 is LQKENI in the germline V gene. The CDR3 sequence is 20 residues long. The V segment lost 1 base and the J segment 2 bases; nucleotides outside the gene matches: 16. The CDR3 spells CASSPRSGTGYPRLTDTQYF. CDR3 DNA: TGTGCCAGCTCACCACGATCTGGGACAGGGTACCCCAGGCTCACAGATACGCAGTATTTT.

V and J are TRBV6-5 and TRBJ2-3, with D unresolved. The CDR3 has 13 amino acids. Germline lookup yields CDR1 MNHEY and CDR2 SVGAGI. The germline V and J ends were trimmed by 6 bases and 2 bases, with 9 bases remaining between them. The CDR3 sequence: CASRFGPTDTQYF. The CDR3 region has the DNA TGTGCCAGCAGGTTTGGCCCCACAGATACGCAGTATTTT.

This sequence joins TRBV12-2 and TRBJ1-5; the listed D gene, TRBD1, was not tested against the DNA. TRBV12-2 represents a pseudogene. The CDR3 loop spans 16 amino acids. CDR3 loop: CASRLYLQGHNQPQHF. The CDR3 DNA sequence: TGTGCAAGTCGCTTATATCTACAGGGGCACAATCAGCCCCAGCATTTT.

The genes are TRBV27 and TRBJ1-6, with D uncertain. From germline, CDR1 is MNHEY and CDR2 SMNVEV (reference sequence). V gave up 6 bases and J gave up 10 bases, with 22 bases separating them. The CDR3 sequence is 16 residues long. CDR3 amino acids: CASRDQHLVTVSPLHF. The CDR3 coding sequence is TGTGCCAGCAGGGATCAGCACCTAGTAACTGTGTCACCCCTCCACTTT.

The chain recombines TRBV19 with TRBJ2-3; D unresolved. V shed 1 base and J shed 2 bases, with 10 bases lying between them. The CDR3 covers 15 residues. The germline gives CDR1 LNHDA, CDR2 SQIVND (reference sequence). The CDR3 DNA follows: TGTGCCAGTAGTATAGGAGGCCGGTACACAGATACGCAGTATTTT. As protein: CASSIGGRYTDTQYF.

The chain uses TRBV7-8 and TRBJ1-6; unclear D gene. The germline CDR1 and CDR2 sequences are SGHVS and FQNEAQ. The CDR3 sequence is 16 residues long. The V and J ends lost 5 bases and 9 bases respectively, with 20 bases between them. In DNA form, the CDR3 reads TGTGCCAGCAGCCCCAGCTCGGGTGCTACTGGTTCACCCCTCCACTTT. Its protein is CASSPSSGATGSPLHF.

The chain recombines TRBV6-2 or TRBV6-3 with TRBJ1-6; D possibly corresponds to TRBD1 (6 bases). The CDR3 consists of 14 residues. Per the germline V gene, CDR1 is MNHEY and CDR2 is SVGEGT. Trimming pared 2 bases from V and 8 bases from J, leaving 10 bases between. CDR3 in DNA: TGTGCCAGCAGTTACAACCGACAGGATTCACCCCTCCACTTT. Translating gives CASSYNRQDSPLHF.

The chain uses TRBV9 and TRBJ1-2; 9 bases agree with TRBD1. V was pared by 3 bases and J by 8 bases, with 11 bases of the junction left unmatched. The CDR3 runs 15 residues. From germline, CDR1 is SGDLS and CDR2 YYNGEE. The CDR3 here is CASSARDRVALGYTF. DNA of the CDR3: TGTGCCAGCAGCGCCCGGGACAGGGTGGCTCTGGGCTACACCTTC.

With regard to this clone: This CDR3 is also generated by other DNA sequences in the sample. The CDR3 spells CASSSTTRTDTQYF. CDR3 sequence (DNA): TGCGCCAGCAGCTCGACAACCCGCACAGATACGCAGTATTTT. The rearrangement uses TRBV5-1 and TRBJ2-3; D unresolved. Germline lookup yields CDR1 SGHRS and CDR2 YFSETQ. The CDR3 spans 14 residues. The ends were cut back, 3 bases at V and 1 base at J, with 9 bases in the middle.

The chain uses TRBV28 and TRBJ1-5, with a tentative D call TRBD1 (5 bases). Trimming took 4 bases from V and 2 from J, leaving 12 bases between them. The germline V gene encodes CDR1 MDHEN and CDR2 SYDVKM. The CDR3 contains 15 residues. CDR3 protein: CASSSRGAGNQPQHF. The CDR3 DNA is TGTGCCAGCAGTTCCCGCGGGGCCGGCAATCAGCCCCAGCATTTT.

This chain joins TRBV27 and TRBJ2-1; 10 bases align to TRBD2. CDR3 length equals 16 residues. The J segment lost 7 bases and the V segment lost 5 bases, leaving 11 bases of the junction unmatched. Germline V gene sequence: CDR1 MNHEY, CDR2 SMNVEV (reference sequence). The CDR3 region is CASSVPTSGYWNEQFF. The CDR3 DNA follows: TGTGCCAGCAGTGTCCCGACTAGCGGGTATTGGAATGAGCAGTTCTTC.

The chain carries TRBV7-3 and TRBJ2-5, with a tentative D call TRBD2 (5 bases). The CDR3 has 14 residues. The germline V and J ends were trimmed by 3 bases and 4 bases, with 12 bases remaining between them. CDR1 and CDR2 (germline): SGHTA, FQGTGA. For the CDR3, the DNA is TGTGCCAGCAGCTTTTCGGGGAGCAGAGAGACCCAGTACTTC. Translating gives CASSFSGSRETQYF.

The V and J genes are TRBV18 and TRBJ1-2, with 7 bases lining up with TRBD1. V was pared by 1 base and J by 1 base, with 6 bases of the junction left unmatched. The CDR3 runs to 16 residues. Germline CDR1 is KGHSH and CDR2 is LQKENI. The CDR3 protein is CASSPLGQDHNYGYTF. The CDR3 DNA reads TGTGCCAGCTCACCACTCGGACAGGACCATAACTATGGCTACACCTTC.

A note on this clone: The junction differs from germline at one of its ends, possibly a read error. The V gene is TRBV28, the J gene TRBJ1-2; D is perhaps TRBD1 (5 bases). CDR1 MDHEN and CDR2 SYDVKM come from the germline V gene. CDR3 length equals 14 residues. CDR3 protein: CASSLGGPLNGYTF. DNA for the CDR3: TGTGCCAGTAGTTTGGGGGGTCCCCTGAATGGCTACACCTTC.